These 32 T cell receptor beta chains were sequenced from one sample in a study of shared clonotypes between healthy human individuals. Method: immunoSEQ multiplex PCR; TCRdb's copy keeps in-frame clones and lacks some. Among 2 million to 2.5 million clones listed, roughly 93% were seen once. Source material: naive CD4+ T cells from PBMCs. The subset here: CD45RA+ positively selected. The origin of the receptors is a man younger than 30 in good health. Some clones in this sample may be carry-over from other donors' samples.

CDR3 sequence reads: CASSPLGGNTIYF. The CDR3, as DNA: TGCGCCAGCAGCCCCCTCGGGGGAAACACCATATATTTT. The chain employs TRBV5-1 and TRBJ1-3; D is undetermined. CDR1 SGHRS and CDR2 YFSETQ come from the germline V gene. V was clipped by 4 bases and J by 4 bases, with 9 bases between them. This CDR3 is 13 amino acids long.

The J gene is TRBJ1-5, the V gene TRBV28; 7 bases map to TRBD1. There are 15 residues in the CDR3. V trimming: 5 bases; J trimming: 7 bases; junction bases outside the gene matches: 11. From germline, CDR1 is MDHEN and CDR2 SYDVKM. The CDR3 DNA reads as TGTGCCAGCAGTCGGGGAGGGGGCGCGCGGCAGCCCCAGCATTTT. Its protein is CASSRGGGARQPQHF.

Here the CDR3 reads CASSSQGSVETQYF. CDR3 sequence (DNA): TGCGCCAGCAGCTCACAGGGCTCGGTGGAGACCCAGTACTTC. The rearrangement joins TRBV5-1 to TRBJ2-5; maybe TRBD1 (6 bases). The ends were cut back, 3 bases at V and 5 bases at J, with 14 bases in the middle. Germline loops: CDR1 SGHRS, CDR2 YFSETQ. The CDR3 is 14 residues long.

This chain connects TRBV6-4 to TRBJ1-1, with D perhaps matching TRBD1 (5 bases). Germline V gene lookup returns CDR1 MRHNA and CDR2 SNTAGT. Trimming took 0 bases from V and 5 from J, leaving 10 bases between them. This CDR3 is built from 14 residues. CDR3 bases: TGTGCCAGCAGTGACTCTAGGCGGGGGACTGAAGCTTTCTTT. Its protein product is CASSDSRRGTEAFF.

DNA for the CDR3: TGTGCCAGCAGTTCTATAGCGGGAGGAGGCACAGATACGCAGTATTTT. Residues: CASSSIAGGGTDTQYF. This chain uses TRBV28 with TRBJ2-3; 10 bases line up with TRBD2. The CDR3 consists of 16 residues. The V segment lost 4 bases and the J segment 1 base; nucleotides outside the gene matches: 5. CDR1 is MDHEN and CDR2 is SYDVKM in the germline V gene.

The chain recombines TRBV4-2 with TRBJ1-2; D call uncertain. Trimming shortened V by 0 bases and J by 2 bases, and 13 bases separated the two germline ends. This CDR3 is 16 amino acids long. In germline, CDR1 is LGHNA, CDR2 YNFKEQ. CDR3 DNA: TGTGCCAGCAGCCAAGAAAATCTCGGTGGAAACTATGGCTACACCTTC. Protein product: CASSQENLGGNYGYTF.

Comment on this clone: Other DNA sequences of this sample code for an identical CDR3. The rearrangement uses TRBV18 and TRBJ1-5; D unclear. This CDR3 spans 13 amino acids. Germline loops: CDR1 KGHSH, CDR2 LQKENI. V was trimmed by 3 bases and J by 4 bases, leaving 7 bases between them. In DNA form, the CDR3 reads TGTGCCAGCTCACCGGACGGTAATCAGCCCCAGCATTTT. This translates into CASSPDGNQPQHF.

The rearrangement joins TRBV28 to TRBJ1-3; D not certain. CDR1 is MDHEN, CDR2 SYDVKM, per germline. The CDR3 totals 12 residues. V lost 8 bases and J 6 bases, leaving 11 bases between the germline ends. CDR3 nucleotides: TGTGCCAGCGCAAGTGACCCAAACACCATATATTTT. It encodes CASASDPNTIYF.

This chain links TRBV7-9 with TRBJ2-3; TRBD1 is a possible D gene (5 bases). Trimming took 1 base from V and 4 from J, leaving 9 bases between them. The CDR3 length is 14 residues. Germline V gene data show CDR1 as SEHNR and CDR2 as FQNEAQ (reference sequence). The CDR3: CASSLGTSPDTQYF. DNA of the CDR3: TGTGCCAGCAGCTTAGGGACATCCCCAGATACGCAGTATTTT.

The chain couples TRBV7-2 to TRBJ2-7; 7 bases agree with TRBD1. V dropped 5 bases and J dropped 0; count of bases not matched to a gene: 7. The CDR3 is 15 residues long. Germline assignment: CDR1 SGHTA and CDR2 FQGNSA. The CDR3 DNA sequence: TGTGCCAGCAGCCAGACAGGGCCGAGCTCCTACGAGCAGTACTTC. It is translated as CASSQTGPSSYEQYF.

The chain employs TRBV27 and TRBJ2-1; TRBD2 aligns across 7 bases. The CDR3 sequence is 15 residues long. The V segment lost 5 bases and the J segment 4 bases; nucleotides outside the gene matches: 8. Germline CDR1 MNHEY, CDR2 SMNVEV (reference sequence). CDR3 nucleotide sequence: TGTGCCAGCAGTCCTGGACTAGGGTTTTACAATGAGCAGTTCTTC. Translation gives CASSPGLGFYNEQFF.

The chain joins TRBV5-1 to TRBJ2-3; D may be TRBD2 (5 bases). V gave up 1 base and J gave up 0 bases, with 9 bases separating them. This CDR3 region has 15 residues. The germline CDR1 and CDR2 sequences are SGHRS and YFSETQ. CDR3: CASSLTRPSTDTQYF. As DNA, the CDR3 is TGCGCCAGCAGCTTGACTAGACCTAGCACAGATACGCAGTATTTT.

The chain's CDR3 is CASGASSTDTQYF. The DNA of the CDR3 is TGCGCCAGCGGAGCCTCTAGCACAGATACGCAGTATTTT. This sequence joins TRBV5-1 and TRBJ2-3; D is undetermined. CDR1 and CDR2 (germline): SGHRS, YFSETQ. The CDR3 contains 13 residues. V was trimmed by 7 bases and J by 0 bases, leaving 9 bases between them.

The chain joins TRBV27 to TRBJ2-2; possible D gene TRBD1, 6 bases. The V gene's germline CDR1 is MNHEY and CDR2 SMNVEV (reference sequence). This CDR3 has 15 residues. Trimming removed 6 bases at V and 5 bases at J, with 16 bases between. The CDR3 loop is CASRGTGHRTGELFF. The CDR3 bases are TGTGCCAGCAGGGGCACAGGGCACCGAACCGGGGAGCTGTTTTTT.

The rearrangement uses TRBV18 and TRBJ2-1, with D possibly being TRBD2 (5 bases). Looked up from germline, CDR1 is KGHSH and CDR2 is LQKENI. This CDR3 has 13 amino acids. V dropped 3 bases and J dropped 9 bases, with 12 bases sitting between them. Written as DNA, the CDR3 is TGTGCCAGCTCACCGGATCGAGGAGGTGAGCAGTTCTTC. It encodes CASSPDRGGEQFF.

The V gene is TRBV2, the J gene TRBJ2-7; TRBD2 is a possible D gene (5 bases). The CDR3 sequence is 14 residues long. Germline CDR1 and CDR2: SNHLY and FYNNEI. V was clipped by 0 bases and J by 5 bases, with 11 bases between them. Here the CDR3 reads CASSEADLRDEQYF. The CDR3 coding sequence is TGTGCCAGCAGTGAAGCCGACTTGCGGGACGAGCAGTACTTC.

This clone was seen once. This chain joins TRBV28 and TRBJ2-7; D call uncertain. Trimming took off 5 bases at V and 0 bases at J, with 11 bases between the two ends. Per the germline V gene, CDR1 is MDHEN and CDR2 is SYDVKM. The CDR3 runs 14 residues. The CDR3, as DNA: TGTGCCAGCAGTAGGTCCGAAATCTCCTACGAGCAGTACTTC. Its protein product is CASSRSEISYEQYF.

This clone appeared once. V and J are TRBV15 and TRBJ2-7; 9 nucleotides match TRBD1. The germline V gene has CDR1 LNHNV and CDR2 YYDKDF (reference sequence). V dropped 5 bases and J dropped 2; count of bases not matched to a gene: 7. The CDR3 has 15 amino acids. The CDR3 DNA reads TGTGCCACCAGCGCCGGACAGGGGACCGCCTACGAGCAGTACTTC. Its translation is CATSAGQGTAYEQYF.

This clone has just a few counts. Within the sample, other DNA sequences also encode this same CDR3. The chain uses TRBV7-3 and TRBJ1-1; D not resolved. The germline CDR1 and CDR2 sequences are SGHTA and FQGTGA. Trimming removed 4 bases from V and 0 bases from J, with 6 bases in between. The CDR3 is made up of 13 amino acids. The CDR3 region has the DNA TGTGCCAGCAGCTCCAGGATGAACACTGAAGCTTTCTTT. It encodes CASSSRMNTEAFF.

A note on this clone: Other DNA sequences in the same sample also yield this CDR3. The chain employs TRBV20-1 and TRBJ1-1; the D is unclear. The germline V and J ends were trimmed by 0 bases and 5 bases, with 4 bases remaining between them. The CDR3 consists of 11 residues. CDR1 is DFQATT, CDR2 SNEGSKA, per germline (reference sequence). CDR3 amino acids: CSAREGTEAFF. The CDR3 DNA reads TGCAGTGCTAGAGAAGGAACTGAAGCTTTCTTT.

This chain links TRBV9 with TRBJ2-1; maybe TRBD2 (6 bases). V lost 0 bases, J lost 3 bases, and 10 bases lay in between. Germline CDR1 SGDLS, CDR2 YYNGEE. The CDR3 runs 15 residues. The CDR3 spells CASSVATTSYNEQFF. CDR3 nucleotides: TGTGCCAGCAGCGTAGCTACGACTAGCTACAATGAGCAGTTCTTC.

The gene calls are TRBV5-1 and TRBJ1-1; 8 bases align to TRBD1. V shed 4 bases and J 8 bases; nucleotides not matched to a gene: 4. The germline gives CDR1 SGHRS, CDR2 YFSETQ. The CDR3 extends over 12 amino acids. The CDR3 DNA follows: TGCGCCAGCAGCCAGGGGGACAGGGAAGCTTTCTTT. It codes for CASSQGDREAFF.

V gene TRBV11-2 combines with J gene TRBJ2-7; the match to TRBD2 covers 11 bases. This CDR3 has 15 amino acids. Germline-derived CDR1 and CDR2 are SGHAT and FQNNGV. J gave up 0 bases and V 4 bases, and 2 bases lay outside the gene matches. The CDR3 loop reads CASSYTSGSSYEQYF. CDR3 nucleotide sequence: TGTGCCAGCAGCTATACTAGCGGGAGCTCCTACGAGCAGTACTTC.

The rearrangement links TRBV7-2 to TRBJ2-3; 11 bases align to TRBD2. Germline lookup yields CDR1 SGHTA and CDR2 FQGNSA. The CDR3 is 14 amino acids. The ends lost 5 bases at V and 4 bases at J; junction bases unmatched: 2. This CDR3 reads CASSRGLAADTQYF. The CDR3 nucleotides read TGTGCCAGCAGCAGGGGACTAGCGGCAGATACGCAGTATTTT.

This sequence joins TRBV27 and TRBJ1-5, with 8 bases aligning to TRBD1. Germline CDR1 reads MNHEY; CDR2 reads SMNVEV (reference sequence). The CDR3 consists of 15 residues. Trimming took 8 bases from V and 5 from J; bases not matched to a gene: 11. The CDR3 DNA reads TGTGCCAGCGCAAAGACAGGGGTAAGAGATCAGCCCCAGCATTTT. It codes for CASAKTGVRDQPQHF.

V is TRBV5-1 and J is TRBJ2-1; no reliable D call. CDR1 is SGHRS and CDR2 is YFSETQ in the germline V gene. The CDR3 sequence is 15 residues long. With 0 bases removed from V and 0 bases from J, the gap between germline ends came to 7 bases. DNA of the CDR3: TGCGCCAGCAGCTTGGTTACAGTCTCCTACAATGAGCAGTTCTTC. This codes for CASSLVTVSYNEQFF.

This chain links TRBV11-1 with TRBJ2-1; 13 bases line up with TRBD2. The CDR3 is 17 amino acids. The junction had 11 bases not matched to a gene; V was cut back by 3 bases and J by 9 bases. Germline V gene data show CDR1 as SGHAT and CDR2 as FQDESV (reference sequence). The CDR3 loop reads CASSLTTSGRVSVEQFF. The CDR3 coding sequence is TGTGCCAGCAGCTTGACAACTAGCGGGAGGGTCTCGGTTGAGCAGTTCTTC.

The chain employs TRBV7-9 and TRBJ1-4; D is undetermined. With 5 bases removed from V and 8 bases from J, the gap between germline ends came to 9 bases. The CDR3 extends over 12 amino acids. From germline, CDR1 is SEHNR and CDR2 FQNEAQ (reference sequence). CDR3: CASSRGLEKLFF. The DNA for the CDR3 is TGTGCCAGCAGCCGGGGTCTGGAAAAACTGTTTTTT. Supplemented by reference TRBV7-9 and TRBJ1-4, the full variable domain reads DTGVSQNPRHKITKRGQNVTFRCDPISEHNRLYWYRQTLGQGPEFLTYFQNEAQLEKSRLLSDRFSAERPKGSFSTLEIQRTEQGDSAMYLCASSRGLEKLFFGSGTQLSVL.

The V call is TRBV5-4, the J call TRBJ2-7, with 11 nucleotides matching TRBD1. There are 15 residues in the CDR3. Germline V gene data show CDR1 as SGHNT and CDR2 as YYREEE (reference sequence). J was trimmed by 7 bases and V by 0 bases; bases with no gene match: 6. CDR3 sequence: CASSLAGQGGLEQYF. The CDR3 DNA reads as TGTGCCAGCAGCTTGGCGGGACAGGGGGGCCTGGAGCAGTACTTC.

The rearrangement uses TRBV7-8 and TRBJ2-1; 13 nucleotides match TRBD2. The CDR3 extends over 18 amino acids. V was clipped by 4 bases and J by 9 bases; unmatched bases: 15. CDR1 and CDR2 (germline): SGHVS, FQNEAQ. The CDR3 spells CASSSKLGLAGTHGEQFF. CDR3 DNA sequence: TGTGCCAGCAGCTCTAAACTGGGACTAGCGGGAACCCACGGTGAGCAGTTCTTC.

J is TRBJ2-3 and V is TRBV18, with a weak D call TRBD1 (5 bases). Trimming pared 2 bases from V and 2 bases from J, leaving 11 bases between. In germline, CDR1 is KGHSH, CDR2 LQKENI. The CDR3 has 15 residues. The CDR3 reads CASSPGDGATDTQYF. Here the CDR3 DNA reads TGTGCCAGCTCACCAGGAGATGGGGCCACAGATACGCAGTATTTT. Full variable domain (rest looked up from reference TRBV18 and TRBJ2-3): NAGVMQNPRHLVRRRGQEARLRCSPMKGHSHVYWYRQLPEEGLKFMVYLQKENIIDESGMPKERFSAEFPKEGPSILRIQQVVRGDSAAYFCASSPGDGATDTQYFGPGTRLTVL.

The gene calls are TRBV6-5 and TRBJ1-1; D is uncertain. This CDR3 contains 15 residues. Per the germline V gene, CDR1 is MNHEY and CDR2 is SVGAGI. V was shortened by 4 bases and J by 2 bases, with 14 bases between the two germline ends. CDR3 sequence reads: CASSFDHGGNTEAFF. DNA for the CDR3: TGTGCCAGCAGTTTCGACCACGGCGGTAACACTGAAGCTTTCTTT.